This entry is about one T cell receptor beta chain. In TCRdb, the 5' RACE reads were re-called with MiXCR into one record per CDR3 protein. The sample records about 69,000 distinct CDR3 sequences, under 6.5% being singletons. The data were obtained in a study of T cells after yellow fever vaccination. Looked up from germline, CDR1 is SGHNT and CDR2 is YENEEA. This CDR3 comprises 13 residues. The V gene lost 1 base and the J gene lost 9 bases, with 7 bases spanning the gap. Sequencing used CD4+ T cells sorted from PBMCs, obtained roughly 15 days after the first yellow fever vaccination. This clonotype was sampled from a man between 18 and 35 years old who received the YFV17D yellow fever vaccine. The V call is TRBV11-3, the J call TRBJ1-6, with D unresolved. The CDR3 loop reads CASSLVRGSPLHF. The CDR3 region has the DNA TGTGCCAGCAGCTTAGTTCGGGGTTCACCCCTCCACTTT.